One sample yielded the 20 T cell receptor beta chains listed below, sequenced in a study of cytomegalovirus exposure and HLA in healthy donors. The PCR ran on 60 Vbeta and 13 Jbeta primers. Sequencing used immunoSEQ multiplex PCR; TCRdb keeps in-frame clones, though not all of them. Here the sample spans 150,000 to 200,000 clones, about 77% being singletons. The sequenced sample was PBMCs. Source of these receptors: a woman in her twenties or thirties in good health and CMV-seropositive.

This chain's CDR3 is CASSLGSRVAYEQYF. The CDR3 DNA follows: TGTGCCAGCAGCTTGGGGAGCAGGGTAGCCTACGAGCAGTACTTC. V usage is TRBV5-6 and J usage is TRBJ2-7; tentatively, D is TRBD1 (5 bases). Germline V gene lookup returns CDR1 SGHDT and CDR2 YYEEEE. Trimming cost V 0 bases and J 2 bases, with 12 bases left between them. The CDR3 extends over 15 amino acids. Based on the CDR3 plus reference TRBV5-6 and TRBJ2-7, the full variable domain is DAGVTQSPTHLIKTRGQQVTLRCSPKSGHDTVSWYQQALGQGPQFIFQYYEEEERQRGNFPDRFSGHQFPNYSSELNVNALLLGDSALYLCASSLGSRVAYEQYFGPGTRLTVT.

CDR3 residues: CASSVVGVAGNLETQYF. CDR3 in DNA: TGTGCCAGCAGCGTAGTAGGGGTAGCGGGGAACTTGGAGACCCAGTACTTC. V is TRBV9 and J is TRBJ2-5; TRBD2 matches at 8 bases. This CDR3 spans 17 amino acids. Unmatched junction bases numbered 12, after V lost 0 bases and J lost 5 bases. The germline V gene has CDR1 SGDLS and CDR2 YYNGEE.

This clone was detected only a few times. As DNA, the CDR3 is TGTGCCAGCAGGGAAAGTTCGGGGGAGCAGTACTTC. Its translation: CASRESSGEQYF. The chain links TRBV6-6 to TRBJ2-7, with D perhaps matching TRBD2 (5 bases). Germline V gene sequence: CDR1 MNHNY, CDR2 SVGAGI (reference sequence). The CDR3 consists of 12 residues. V dropped 6 bases and J dropped 7 bases, with 13 bases sitting between them.

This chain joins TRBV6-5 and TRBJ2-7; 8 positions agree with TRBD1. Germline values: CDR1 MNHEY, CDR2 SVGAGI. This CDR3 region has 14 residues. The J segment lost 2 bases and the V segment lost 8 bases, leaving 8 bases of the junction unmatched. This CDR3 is CASGSGTGAYEQYF. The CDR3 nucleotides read TGTGCCAGCGGGTCCGGGACAGGAGCCTACGAGCAGTACTTC.

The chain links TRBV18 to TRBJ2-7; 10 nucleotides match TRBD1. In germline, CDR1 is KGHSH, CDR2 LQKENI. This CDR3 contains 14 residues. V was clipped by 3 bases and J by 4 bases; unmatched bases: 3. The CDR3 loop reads CASSPVDRGYEQYF. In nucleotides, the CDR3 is TGTGCCAGCTCACCGGTGGACAGGGGGTACGAGCAGTACTTC.

The CDR3 nucleotides are TGTGCCAGCAGTGTTCTCCAGGGACATCGGGCTTATGGCTACACCTTC. Its protein is CASSVLQGHRAYGYTF. The rearrangement links TRBV6-1 to TRBJ1-2; the D gene is possibly TRBD1 (6 bases). The germline gives CDR1 MNHNS, CDR2 SASEGT. V was shortened by 4 bases and J by 5 bases, with 20 bases between the two germline ends. The CDR3 spans 16 residues.

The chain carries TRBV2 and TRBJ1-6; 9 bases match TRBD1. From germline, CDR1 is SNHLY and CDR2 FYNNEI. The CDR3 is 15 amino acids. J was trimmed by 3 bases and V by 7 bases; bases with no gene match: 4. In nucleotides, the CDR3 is TGTGCCAGCACTGAGACAGGGGGCTATAATTCACCCCTCCACTTT. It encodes CASTETGGYNSPLHF.

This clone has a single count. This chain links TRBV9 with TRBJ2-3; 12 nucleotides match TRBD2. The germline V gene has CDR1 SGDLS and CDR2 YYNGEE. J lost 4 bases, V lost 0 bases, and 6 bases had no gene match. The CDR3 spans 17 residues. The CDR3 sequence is CASSVALAGGRADTQYF. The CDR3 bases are TGTGCCAGCAGCGTAGCTCTAGCGGGGGGGCGAGCAGATACGCAGTATTTT.

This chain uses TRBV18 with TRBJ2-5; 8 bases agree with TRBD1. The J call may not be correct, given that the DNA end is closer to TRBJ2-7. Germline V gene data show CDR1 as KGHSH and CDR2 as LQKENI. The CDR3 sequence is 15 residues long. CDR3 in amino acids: CASSPGQGHSYEQYF. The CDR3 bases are TGTGCCAGCTCACCAGGACAGGGTCACTCCTACGAGCAGTACTTC.

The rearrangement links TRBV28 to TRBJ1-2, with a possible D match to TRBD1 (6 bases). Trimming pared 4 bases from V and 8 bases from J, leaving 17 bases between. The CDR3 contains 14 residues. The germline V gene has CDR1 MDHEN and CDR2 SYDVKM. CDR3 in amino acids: CASSSPERGAGYTF. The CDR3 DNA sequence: TGTGCCAGCAGTTCACCGGAACGGGGGGCCGGCTACACCTTC.

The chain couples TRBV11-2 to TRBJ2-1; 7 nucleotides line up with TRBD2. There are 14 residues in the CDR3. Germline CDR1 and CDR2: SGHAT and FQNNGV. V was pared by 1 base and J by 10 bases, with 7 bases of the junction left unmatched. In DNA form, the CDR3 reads TGTGCCAGCAGCTTAGGGGTGGGGGGGACGGAGCAGTTCTTC. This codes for CASSLGVGGTEQFF.

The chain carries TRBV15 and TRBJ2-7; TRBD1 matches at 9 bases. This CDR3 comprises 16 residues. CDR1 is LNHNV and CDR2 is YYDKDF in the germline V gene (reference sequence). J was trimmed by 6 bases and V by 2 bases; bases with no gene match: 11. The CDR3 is CATSRPPGQGISEQYF. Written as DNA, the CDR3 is TGTGCCACCAGCAGACCCCCGGGACAGGGAATAAGCGAGCAGTACTTC. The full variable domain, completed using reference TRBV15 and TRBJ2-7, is DAMVIQNPRYQVTQFGKPVTLSCSQTLNHNVMYWYQQKSSQAPKLLFHYYDKDFNNEADTPDNFQSRRPNTSFCFLDIRSPGLGDTAMYLCATSRPPGQGISEQYFGPGTRLTVT.

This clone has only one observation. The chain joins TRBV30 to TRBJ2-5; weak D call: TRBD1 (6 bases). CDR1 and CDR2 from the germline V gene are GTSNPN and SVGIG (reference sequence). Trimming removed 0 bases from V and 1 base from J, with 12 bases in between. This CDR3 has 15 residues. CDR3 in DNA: TGTGCCTGGAGTGTGGACAGCGGCCTCCAAGAGACCCAGTACTTC. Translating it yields CAWSVDSGLQETQYF.

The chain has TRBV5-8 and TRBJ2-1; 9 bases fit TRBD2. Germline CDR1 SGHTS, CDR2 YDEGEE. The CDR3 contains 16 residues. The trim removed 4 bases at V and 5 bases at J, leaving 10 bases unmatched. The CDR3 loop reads CASSKPGTSFDNEQFF. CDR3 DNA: TGTGCCAGCAGCAAACCCGGGACTAGCTTTGACAATGAGCAGTTCTTC.

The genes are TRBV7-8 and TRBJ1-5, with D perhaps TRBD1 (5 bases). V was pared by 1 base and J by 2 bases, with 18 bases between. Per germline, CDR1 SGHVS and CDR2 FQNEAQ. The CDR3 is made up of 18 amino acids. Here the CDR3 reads CASSLGGGSMFRNQPQHF. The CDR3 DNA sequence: TGTGCCAGCAGCTTAGGTGGGGGGTCGATGTTTCGCAATCAGCCCCAGCATTTT.

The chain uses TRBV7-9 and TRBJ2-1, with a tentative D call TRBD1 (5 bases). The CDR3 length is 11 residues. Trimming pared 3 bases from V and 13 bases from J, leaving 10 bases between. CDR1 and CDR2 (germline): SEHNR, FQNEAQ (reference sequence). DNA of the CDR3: TGTGCCAGCAGCTTTCCAGGGCGACAGTTCTTC. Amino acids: CASSFPGRQFF.

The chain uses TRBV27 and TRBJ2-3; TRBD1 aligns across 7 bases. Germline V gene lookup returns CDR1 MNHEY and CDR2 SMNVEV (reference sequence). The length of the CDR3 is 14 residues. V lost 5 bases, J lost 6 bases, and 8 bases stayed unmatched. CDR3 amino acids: CASSPGTAGDTQYF. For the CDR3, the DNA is TGTGCCAGCAGTCCCGGGACAGCAGGGGATACGCAGTATTTT.

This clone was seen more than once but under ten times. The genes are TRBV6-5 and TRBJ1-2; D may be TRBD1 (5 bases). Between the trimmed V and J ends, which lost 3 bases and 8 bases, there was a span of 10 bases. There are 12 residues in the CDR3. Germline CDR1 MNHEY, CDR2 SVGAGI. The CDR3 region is CASSYGGEGYTF. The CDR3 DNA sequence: TGTGCCAGCAGTTATGGGGGGGAGGGCTACACCTTC.

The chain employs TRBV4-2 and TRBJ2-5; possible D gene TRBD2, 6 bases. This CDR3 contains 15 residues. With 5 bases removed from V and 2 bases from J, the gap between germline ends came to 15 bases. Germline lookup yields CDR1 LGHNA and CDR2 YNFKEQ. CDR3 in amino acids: CASSSRIAVQETQYF. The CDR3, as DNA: TGTGCCAGCAGCTCCCGGATAGCGGTTCAAGAGACCCAGTACTTC.

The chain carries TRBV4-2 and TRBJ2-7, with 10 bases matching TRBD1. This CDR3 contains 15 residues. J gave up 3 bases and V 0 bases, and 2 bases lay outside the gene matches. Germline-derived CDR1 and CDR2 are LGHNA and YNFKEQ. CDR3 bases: TGTGCCAGCAGCCAAGAGAGGACAGGGGGCTACGAGCAGTACTTC. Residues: CASSQERTGGYEQYF.